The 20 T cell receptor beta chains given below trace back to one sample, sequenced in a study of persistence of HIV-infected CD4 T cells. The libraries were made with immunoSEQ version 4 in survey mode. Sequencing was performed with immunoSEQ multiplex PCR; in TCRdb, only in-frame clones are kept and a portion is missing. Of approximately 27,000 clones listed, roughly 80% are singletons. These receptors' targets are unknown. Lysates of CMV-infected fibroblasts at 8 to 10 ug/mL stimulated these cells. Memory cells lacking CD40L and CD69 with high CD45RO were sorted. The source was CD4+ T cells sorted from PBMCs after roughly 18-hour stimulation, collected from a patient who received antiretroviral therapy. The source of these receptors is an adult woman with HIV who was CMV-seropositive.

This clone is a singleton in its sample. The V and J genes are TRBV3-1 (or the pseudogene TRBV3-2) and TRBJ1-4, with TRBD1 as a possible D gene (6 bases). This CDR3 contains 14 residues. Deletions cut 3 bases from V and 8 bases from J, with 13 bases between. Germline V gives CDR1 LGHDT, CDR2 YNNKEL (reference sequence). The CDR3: CASSQDSLGEKLFF. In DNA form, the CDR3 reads TGTGCCAGCAGCCAGGACAGCTTAGGAGAAAAACTGTTTTTT.

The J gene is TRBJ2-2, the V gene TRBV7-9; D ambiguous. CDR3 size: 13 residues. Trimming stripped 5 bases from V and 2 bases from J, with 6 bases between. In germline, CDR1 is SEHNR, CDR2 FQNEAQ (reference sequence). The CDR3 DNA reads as TGTGCCAGCAGCCCCGCAAACACCGGGGAGCTGTTTTTT. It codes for CASSPANTGELFF.

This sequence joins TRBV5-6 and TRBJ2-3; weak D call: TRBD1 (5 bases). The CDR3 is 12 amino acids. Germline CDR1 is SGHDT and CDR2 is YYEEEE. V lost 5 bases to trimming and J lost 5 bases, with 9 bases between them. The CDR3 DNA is TGTGCCAGCAGATATACAGGAGATACGCAGTATTTT. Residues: CASRYTGDTQYF.

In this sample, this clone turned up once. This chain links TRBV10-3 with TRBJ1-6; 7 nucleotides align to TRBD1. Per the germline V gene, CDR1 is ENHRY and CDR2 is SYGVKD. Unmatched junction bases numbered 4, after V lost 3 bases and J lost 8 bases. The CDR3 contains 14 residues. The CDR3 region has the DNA TGTGCCATCAGTGAAAGACAGGGCGATTCACCCCTCCACTTT. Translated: CAISERQGDSPLHF.

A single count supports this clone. The CDR3 sequence is CASNTGRVQPQHF. The CDR3 coding sequence is TGTGCCAGCAACACAGGGAGGGTTCAGCCCCAGCATTTT. J is TRBJ1-5 and V is TRBV2, with a possible D match to TRBD1 (6 bases). Germline CDR1 reads SNHLY; CDR2 reads FYNNEI. V was shortened by 7 bases and J by 6 bases, with 13 bases between the two germline ends. The CDR3 is made up of 13 amino acids.

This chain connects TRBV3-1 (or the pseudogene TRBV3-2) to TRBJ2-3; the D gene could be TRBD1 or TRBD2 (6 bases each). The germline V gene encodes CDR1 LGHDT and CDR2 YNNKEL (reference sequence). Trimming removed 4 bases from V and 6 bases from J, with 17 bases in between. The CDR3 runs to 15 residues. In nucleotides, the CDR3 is TGTGCCAGCAGCCCAGGAGGGGGGCGGTGGGATACGCAGTATTTT. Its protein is CASSPGGGRWDTQYF.

The chain's CDR3 is CASSVGTENYGYTF. The CDR3 DNA sequence: TGTGCCAGTAGTGTTGGGACGGAGAACTATGGCTACACCTTC. This chain joins TRBV19 and TRBJ1-2; TRBD1 might be the D (5 bases). The germline gives CDR1 LNHDA, CDR2 SQIVND (reference sequence). The CDR3 runs 14 residues. V lost 5 bases and J 2 bases, leaving 12 bases between the germline ends.

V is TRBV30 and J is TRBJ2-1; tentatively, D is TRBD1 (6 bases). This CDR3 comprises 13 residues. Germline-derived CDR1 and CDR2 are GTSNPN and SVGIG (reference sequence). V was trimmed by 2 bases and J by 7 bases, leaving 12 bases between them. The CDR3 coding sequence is TGTGCCTGGAGTCAGGGGCTCCAGAATGAGCAGTTCTTC. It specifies CAWSQGLQNEQFF. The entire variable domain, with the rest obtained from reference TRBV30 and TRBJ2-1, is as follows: SQTIHQWPATLVQPVGSPLSLECTVEGTSNPNLYWYRQAAGRGLQLLFYSVGIGQISSEVPQNLSASRPQDRQFILSSKKLLLSDSGFYLCAWSQGLQNEQFFGPGTRLTVL.

This chain's CDR3 is CASSQGVSTNEKLFF. CDR3 DNA sequence: TGTGCCAGCAGCCAAGGGGTTTCGACTAATGAAAAACTGTTTTTT. The rearrangement joins TRBV3-1 (or the pseudogene TRBV3-2) to TRBJ1-4; no clear D. The CDR3 loop spans 15 amino acids. Trimming stripped 1 base from V and 2 bases from J, with 8 bases between. The V gene's germline CDR1 is LGHDT and CDR2 YNNKEL (reference sequence).

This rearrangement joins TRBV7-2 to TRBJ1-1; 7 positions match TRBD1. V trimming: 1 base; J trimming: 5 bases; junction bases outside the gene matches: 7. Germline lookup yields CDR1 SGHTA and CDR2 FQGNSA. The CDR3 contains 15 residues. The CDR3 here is CASSLVVQGKTEAFF. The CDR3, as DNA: TGTGCCAGCAGCTTAGTTGTACAGGGGAAGACTGAAGCTTTCTTT.

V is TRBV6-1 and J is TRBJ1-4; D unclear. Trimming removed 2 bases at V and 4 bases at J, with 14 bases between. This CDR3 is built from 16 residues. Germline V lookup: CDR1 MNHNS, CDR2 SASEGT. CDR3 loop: CASSESIGRFNEKLFF. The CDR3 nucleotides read TGTGCCAGCAGTGAATCCATCGGGAGGTTTAATGAAAAACTGTTTTTT.

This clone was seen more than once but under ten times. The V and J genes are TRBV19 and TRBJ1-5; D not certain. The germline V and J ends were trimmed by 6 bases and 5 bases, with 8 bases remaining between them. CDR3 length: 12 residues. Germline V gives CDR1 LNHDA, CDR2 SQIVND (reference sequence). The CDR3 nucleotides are TGTGCCAGTAGACAAGGTTATCAGCCCCAGCATTTT. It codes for CASRQGYQPQHF.

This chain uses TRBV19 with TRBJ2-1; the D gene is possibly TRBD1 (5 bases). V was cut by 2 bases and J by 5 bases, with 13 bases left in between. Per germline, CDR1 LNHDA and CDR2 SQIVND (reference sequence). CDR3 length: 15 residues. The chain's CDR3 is CASSISRQGNNEQFF. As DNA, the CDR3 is TGTGCCAGTAGTATATCCCGGCAGGGTAACAATGAGCAGTTCTTC.

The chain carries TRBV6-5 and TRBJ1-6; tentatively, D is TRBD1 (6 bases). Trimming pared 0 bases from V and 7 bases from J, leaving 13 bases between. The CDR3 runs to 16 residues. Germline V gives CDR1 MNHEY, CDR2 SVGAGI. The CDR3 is CASSYSSRTANSPLHF. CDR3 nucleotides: TGTGCCAGCAGTTACTCGTCGAGGACAGCGAATTCACCCCTCCACTTT.

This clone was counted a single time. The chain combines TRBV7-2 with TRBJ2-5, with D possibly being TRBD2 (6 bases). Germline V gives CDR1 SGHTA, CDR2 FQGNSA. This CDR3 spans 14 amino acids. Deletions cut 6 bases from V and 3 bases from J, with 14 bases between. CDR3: CASSLMGGEETQYF. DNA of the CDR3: TGTGCCAGCAGTCTCATGGGAGGAGAAGAGACCCAGTACTTC.

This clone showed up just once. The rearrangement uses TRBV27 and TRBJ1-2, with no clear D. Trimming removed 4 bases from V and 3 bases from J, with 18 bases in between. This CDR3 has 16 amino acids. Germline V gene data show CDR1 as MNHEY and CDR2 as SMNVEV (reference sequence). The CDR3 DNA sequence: TGTGCCAGCAGTTCCCACCCGGGCAGGACGGACTATGGCTACACCTTC. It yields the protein CASSSHPGRTDYGYTF.

DNA for the CDR3: TGTGCCAGCAGTGAATGGGGGGAGCAGGAGCAGTTCTTC. It yields the protein CASSEWGEQEQFF. V and J are TRBV25-1 and TRBJ2-1; tentatively, D is TRBD2 (6 bases). Germline loops: CDR1 MGHDK, CDR2 SYGVNS. CDR3 length equals 13 residues. The V and J ends lost 1 base and 10 bases respectively, with 11 bases between them.

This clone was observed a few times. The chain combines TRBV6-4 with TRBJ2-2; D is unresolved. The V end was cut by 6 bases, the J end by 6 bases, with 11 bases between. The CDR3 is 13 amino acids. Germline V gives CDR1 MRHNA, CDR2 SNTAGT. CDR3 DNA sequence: TGTGCCAGCAGCGCCCTTCCTTCCGGGGAGCTGTTTTTT. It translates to CASSALPSGELFF.

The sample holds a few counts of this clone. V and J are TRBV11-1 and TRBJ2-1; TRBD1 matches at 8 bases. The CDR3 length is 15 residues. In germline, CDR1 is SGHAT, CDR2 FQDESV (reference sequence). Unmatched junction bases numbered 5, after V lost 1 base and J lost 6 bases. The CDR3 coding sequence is TGTGCCAGCAGCTTAGGGACAGGGAGAGGCAATGAGCAGTTCTTC. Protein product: CASSLGTGRGNEQFF. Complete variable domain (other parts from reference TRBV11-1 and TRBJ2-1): EAEVAQSPRYKITEKSQAVAFWCDPISGHATLYWYRQILGQGPELLVQFQDESVVDDSQLPKDRFSAERLKGVDSTLKIQPAELGDSAMYLCASSLGTGRGNEQFFGPGTRLTVL.

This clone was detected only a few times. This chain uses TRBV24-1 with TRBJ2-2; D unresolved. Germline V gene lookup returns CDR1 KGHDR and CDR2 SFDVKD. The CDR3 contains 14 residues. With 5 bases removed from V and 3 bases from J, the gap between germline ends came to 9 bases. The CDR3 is CATSGTPYTGELFF. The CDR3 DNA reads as TGTGCCACCAGTGGTACACCTTACACCGGGGAGCTGTTTTTT.